The subject of this entry is one T cell receptor (beta chain). The data were produced by immunoSEQ multiplex PCR, yet TCRdb's version contains in-frame clones alone and is incomplete. The table has hundreds of thousands of clones, around nine tenths seen once. These data are taken from a study of blood T cell repertoires in COVID-19. The CDR3 is 19 residues long. The germline V gene encodes CDR1 PRHDT and CDR2 FYEKMQ (reference sequence). J was trimmed by 0 bases and V by 1 base; bases with no gene match: 11. Sequenced material: peripheral blood. This sequence was found in a woman between 65 and 79 years old with COVID-19, enrolled during active disease. The chain recombines TRBV13 with TRBJ2-3, with 9 bases lining up with TRBD2. DNA of the CDR3: TGTGCCAGCAGCTTAGTCACGCGGGGGGGCTTCTCTAGCACAGATACGCAGTATTTT. Its protein product is CASSLVTRGGFSSTDTQYF.